This TCR beta chain was found in a study of cytomegalovirus exposure and HLA in healthy donors. Study-wide points: Most of the TCR beta V segments (in an earlier analysis) were productive either about 87% or about 30% of the time. TCR association rates varied by HLA locus in a later analysis, with DRB1 highest and HLA-C lowest.

As to this clone: The antigen is not known.

This PCR relied on a set of 60 Vbeta primers and 13 Jbeta primers. Sequencing was performed with immunoSEQ multiplex PCR; in TCRdb, only in-frame clones are kept and a portion is missing. The repertoire holds some 160,000 clones, with roughly 78% as singletons. This receptor was identified in a woman aged 40 to 49 in good health and CMV-seronegative. The specimen sequenced was PBMCs.

Written as DNA, the CDR3 is TGTGCCACCAGCAGGGGGGAGACAGGGGCCCGAACCGGGGAGCTGTTTTTT. It codes for CATSRGETGARTGELFF. The chain combines TRBV15 with TRBJ2-2; 8 bases align to TRBD1. The CDR3 covers 17 residues. V lost 3 bases and J lost 5; bases outside the gene matches: 11. The germline CDR1 and CDR2 sequences are LNHNV and YYDKDF (reference sequence).